This T cell receptor (beta chain) is from a study of siplizumab effects on memory and regulatory T cells. CDR3 size: 15 residues. Per the germline V gene, CDR1 is MDHEN and CDR2 is SYDVKM. The data were produced by immunoSEQ multiplex PCR, yet TCRdb's version contains in-frame clones alone and is incomplete. Of tens of thousands of clones listed, just over 95% are singletons. Study findings and constraints: Mappable alloreactive CD4+ clones averaged about 70% Treg-derived with siplizumab versus about 27% in controls. Memory cells that were CD4+ and unstimulated gave rise to alloreactive sequences, which siplizumab significantly reduced.

A remark on this clone: Its antigen remains unidentified.

V is TRBV28 and J is TRBJ2-5; TRBD1 aligns across 11 bases. The J call is uncertain, as TRBJ2-7 better fits the DNA end. Sample: naive CD8+ T cells sorted from blood. The clonotype originates from a human donor in good health. CDR3 in amino acids: CASSGDRGISYEQYF. The CDR3 bases are TGTGCCAGCAGTGGGGACAGGGGGATCTCCTACGAGCAGTACTTC.